A single sample is the source of the 2 T cell receptor beta chains below, sequenced in a study of PD-1 blockade in classical Hodgkin lymphoma. The repertoire was sequenced with immunoSEQ multiplex PCR; TCRdb's copy has only in-frame clones and lacks some. The table shows around 150,000 clones, with about 81% occurring only once. With no exception, relapse followed autologous stem cell transplantation in all patients, and brentuximab vedotin exposure varied. Material: peripheral blood mononuclear cells (PBMCs), obtained before the second cycle of nivolumab. The receptors shown here come from a human donor with classical Hodgkin lymphoma.

This sequence joins TRBV6-1 and TRBJ1-6, with TRBD1 identical over 7 bases. The germline V gene encodes CDR1 MNHNS and CDR2 SASEGT. The CDR3 is made up of 15 amino acids. The V and J ends lost 5 bases and 5 bases, in that order; junction bases with no gene match: 6. The CDR3 DNA sequence: TGTGCCAGCAGTAGACAGGGCAGGAATAATTCACCCCTCCACTTT. This translates into CASSRQGRNNSPLHF.

This chain joins TRBV5-1 and TRBJ2-7; TRBD1 is a possible D gene (6 bases). The germline V gene has CDR1 SGHRS and CDR2 YFSETQ. This CDR3 region has 12 residues. Trimming took off 2 bases at V and 4 bases at J, with 7 bases between the two ends. The CDR3 is CASSLQGYEQYF. In DNA form, the CDR3 reads TGCGCCAGCAGCTTACAGGGATACGAGCAGTACTTC.